This is a list of T cell receptor beta chains from one sample in a study of blood T cell repertoires in COVID-19. The assay was immunoSEQ multiplex PCR, and TCRdb's table has in-frame clones only and misses some. The sample holds approximately 25,000 clones; 75% to 85% are singletons and the top ten take about 16%. The specimen was peripheral blood. These receptors were taken from a man older than 75 with active or convalescent COVID-19. Each CDR3 is given with its conserved first and last residue. A D gene is named only where the DNA matches it firmly. Not all rows give a size; the values are once, few, many and, for expanded clones, a class.

TRBJ1-4,NA,TRBV4-1,NA,CASSPGQHLTNEKLFF,TGCGCCAGCAGCCCCGGACAGCATTTGACTAATGAAAAACTGTTTTTT
TRBJ2-2,NA,TRBV7-2,NA,CASSLAGGGETGELFF,TGTGCCAGCAGCTTAGCGGGAGGTGGCGAAACCGGGGAGCTGTTTTTT
TRBJ2-1,NA,TRBV11-3,NA,CASSPTLGGVSYNEQFF,TGTGCCAGCAGCCCAACCCTCGGGGGTGTATCCTACAATGAGCAGTTCTTC
TRBJ1-2,few,TRBV6-6,NA,CASSYAGEGYGYTF,TGTGCCAGCAGTTACGCAGGGGAGGGCTATGGCTACACCTTC
TRBJ1-1,NA,TRBV6-5,NA,CASNLEWNTEAFF,TGTGCCAGCAACCTAGAGTGGAACACTGAAGCTTTCTTT
TRBJ1-2,once,TRBV4-3,NA,CASSQVDSLIYGYTF,TGCGCCAGCAGCCAAGTGGACAGTCTGATCTATGGCTACACCTTC
TRBJ1-5,NA,TRBV24-1,NA,CATSDARRGSNQPQHF,TGTGCCACCAGTGATGCCCGACGGGGTAGCAATCAGCCCCAGCATTTT
TRBJ1-2,few,TRBV2,NA,CASSERGYGYTF,TGTGCCAGCAGTGAACGAGGCTATGGCTACACCTTC
TRBJ2-3,NA,TRBV10-1,TRBD2,CASSEAGGSWVTDTQYF,TGCGCCAGCAGTGAGGCTGGCGGGAGCTGGGTCACAGATACGCAGTATTTT
TRBJ1-5,NA,TRBV28,TRBD1,CASSHGTGSQPQHF,TGTGCCAGCAGCCATGGGACAGGGTCTCAGCCCCAGCATTTT
TRBJ2-4,NA,TRBV5-4,NA,CASSPGLGGGKNIQYF,TGTGCCAGCAGCCCTGGACTGGGAGGGGGGAAAAACATTCAGTACTTC
TRBJ2-7,few,TRBV6-2/TRBV6-3,TRBD1,CASSLTGGPYEQYF,TGTGCCAGCAGTTTAACAGGGGGTCCCTACGAGCAGTACTTC
TRBJ1-2,NA,TRBV29-1,NA,CSVDRGYGYTF,TGCAGCGTTGACAGGGGCTATGGCTACACCTTC
TRBJ1-6,medium-sized,TRBV2,NA,CASRTLYSPLHF,TGTGCCAGCAGGACACTTTATTCACCCCTCCACTTT
TRBJ1-2,NA,TRBV19,TRBD1,CASTTGQGRGYTF,TGTGCCAGTACCACCGGACAGGGTAGGGGCTACACCTTC
TRBJ2-7,NA,TRBV7-2,TRBD1,CASSRTGTGQYEQYF,TGTGCCAGCAGCCGCACCGGGACAGGGCAATACGAGCAGTACTTC
TRBJ2-3,NA,TRBV11-2,NA,CASSSGPADTQYF,TGTGCCAGCAGCTCAGGGCCCGCAGATACGCAGTATTTT
TRBJ1-5,NA,TRBV2,NA,CASRVDINSNQPQHF,TGTGCCAGCAGGGTGGACATTAATAGCAATCAGCCCCAGCATTTT
TRBJ1-6,NA,TRBV10-3,NA,CAISDGNSPLHF,TGTGCCATCAGTGACGGTAATTCACCCCTCCACTTT
TRBJ2-3,NA,TRBV3-1/TRBV3-2,NA,CASSRRGTDTQYF,TGTGCCAGCAGCCGCAGGGGCACAGATACGCAGTATTTT
TRBJ2-1,few,TRBV24-1,TRBD2,CATSDTSGSHSYNEQFF,TGTGCCACCAGTGACACTAGCGGGAGCCACTCCTACAATGAGCAGTTCTTC
TRBJ2-7,NA,TRBV21-1,NA,CASSKMGSYEQYF,TGTGCCAGCAGCAAAATGGGCAGTTACGAGCAGTACTTC
TRBJ2-1,once,TRBV18,NA,CASSPGWGGEQFF,TGTGCCAGCTCACCAGGGTGGGGAGGAGAGCAGTTCTTC